This TCR beta chain was recorded in a study of blood T cell repertoires in COVID-19. Study-level information: Both acute and convalescent COVID-19 samples were obtained from the United States, Italy and Spain. Sources were T cells, B-cell-depleted T cells, or PBMCs; the material itself was cDNA or gDNA.

Per the study methods: It was from reference gene primer amplification that nucleated cell counts were estimated. TCRdb keeps only in-frame clones here, not all; method: immunoSEQ multiplex PCR. V and J calls and clone size are those listed in that table; D and trimming were worked out from the DNA. This sample has about 220,000 clones; 70% to 90% occur once, and the top ten carry over 3%. V lost 4 bases and J lost 0; bases outside the gene matches: 6. Germline V CDR1 and CDR2: SGHNT, YYREEE (reference sequence). The CDR3 runs 15 residues. Recruitment covered about 26 US areas and drew participants whose ages spanned about 18 to 90 years.

The genes are TRBV5-4 and TRBJ1-1; 7 bases fit TRBD1. Material for sequencing was PBMCs or T cells enriched from blood (not recorded which). This TCR derives from a middle-aged woman with acute COVID-19. The CDR3 sequence is CASSNRQGMNTEAFF. DNA for the CDR3: TGTGCCAGCAGCAACCGACAGGGAATGAACACTGAAGCTTTCTTT.